A single sample gave rise to the 20 T cell receptor beta chains below, sequenced in a study of CD8+CD57+ T cells in acquired aplastic anemia. Profiling that covered TCR beta VDJ and CDR3 relied on genomic DNA as its template. One entry per CDR3 protein results from TCRdb running MiXCR on the reads. The sample holds 100,000 to 150,000 distinct CDR3 sequences, over 30% seen once. Before being chosen for sequencing, patients had shown CD8+CD57+ cell expansion by flow cytometry. The sequencing sample was made of sorted CD4+, CD8+, or CD8+CD57+ T cells (not recorded which) from PBMCs. Receptor source: a human donor with aplastic anemia.

This clonotype was detected ten times or more. The genes are TRBV7-9 and TRBJ2-3; 9 bases are shared with TRBD1. V dropped 5 bases and J dropped 3; count of bases not matched to a gene: 6. Germline CDR1 SEHNR, CDR2 FQNEAQ (reference sequence). This CDR3 is 15 amino acids long. CDR3 DNA sequence: TGTGCCAGCAGCCTCACGACAGGGGGGACAGATACGCAGTATTTT. Amino acid sequence: CASSLTTGGTDTQYF.

On this clonotype: Relative to the germline gene, one junction end is altered; a read error may explain this. The CDR3 nucleotides are TGTGCCACCAGTGGGGGGGGCAGGGAGCATGGCTGCACCTTC. Protein sequence: CATSGGGREHGCTF. The gene calls are TRBV24-1 and TRBJ1-2, with a tentative D call TRBD1 (6 bases). Germline V gene lookup returns CDR1 KGHDR and CDR2 SFDVKD. The CDR3 runs to 14 residues.

The rearrangement uses TRBV7-2 and TRBJ2-7; 7 bases match TRBD2. The length of the CDR3 is 15 residues. V lost 3 bases, J lost 3 bases, and 8 bases stayed unmatched. Germline V gene data show CDR1 as SGHTA and CDR2 as FQGNSA. The chain's CDR3 is CASSFSGPGYYEQYF. The CDR3 nucleotides are TGTGCCAGCAGCTTTAGCGGGCCAGGGTACTACGAGCAGTACTTC.

The chain links TRBV20-1 to TRBJ2-7; the D gene could be TRBD1 or TRBD2 (5 bases each). The CDR3 contains 14 residues. Germline-derived CDR1 and CDR2 are DFQATT and SNEGSKA (reference sequence). Trimming removed 3 bases from V and 2 bases from J, with 14 bases in between. The CDR3 coding sequence is TGCAGTGCTAGCCGGGACCTACTACCCTACGAGCAGTACTTC. Residues: CSASRDLLPYEQYF.

This clonotype was found many times. This may be a read error: a much more frequent sequence differs by one nucleotide. The chain has TRBV7-6 and TRBJ1-6; 9 bases align to TRBD1. Germline CDR1 SGHVS, CDR2 FNYEAQ. The CDR3 length is 17 residues. CDR3 sequence (DNA): TGTGCCAGCAGCTTAGCGATGGGACAGGGTAATAATTCACCCCCCCACTTT. Translated: CASSLAMGQGNNSPPHF.

The chain recombines TRBV29-1 with TRBJ2-7, with D possibly matching TRBD1 (5 bases). Trimming took 1 base from V and 4 from J, leaving 11 bases between them. The V gene's germline CDR1 is SQVTM and CDR2 ANQGSEA. The CDR3 is 13 residues long. The chain's CDR3 is CSVEGKGPYEQYF. For the CDR3, the DNA is TGCAGCGTTGAAGGCAAGGGGCCATACGAGCAGTACTTC.

With regard to this clonotype: This sequence may be a read error, since a much larger clone differs from it by one base. J is TRBJ1-1 and V is TRBV2; no clear D gene. The V gene lost 5 bases and the J gene lost 4 bases, with 2 bases spanning the gap. In germline, CDR1 is SNHLY, CDR2 FYNNEI. This CDR3 contains 10 residues. In DNA form, the CDR3 reads TGTGCCAGCAGTCTCACTGAAGCTTTCTTT. The encoded protein is CASSLTEAFF.

This clonotype was seen just once. The genes are TRBV6-1 and TRBJ1-2; TRBD1 aligns across 8 bases. Trimming took 6 bases from V and 8 from J; bases not matched to a gene: 8. CDR3 length: 13 residues. CDR1 is MNHNS, CDR2 SASEGT, per germline. In DNA form, the CDR3 reads TGTGCCAGCAGGATAGACAGGGGTAACGGCTACACCTTC. Translation gives CASRIDRGNGYTF.

V is TRBV2 and J is TRBJ1-1, with a weak D call TRBD1 (6 bases). Germline V lookup: CDR1 SNHLY, CDR2 FYNNEI. V was trimmed by 4 bases and J by 8 bases, leaving 14 bases between them. This CDR3 contains 13 residues. This CDR3 is CASSVMGAGEAFF. CDR3 DNA: TGTGCCAGCAGTGTCATGGGGGCCGGGGAAGCTTTCTTT.

This chain connects TRBV7-9 to TRBJ1-1; 7 bases are a match to TRBD1. V lost 7 bases and J lost 4; bases outside the gene matches: 6. This CDR3 spans 13 amino acids. Germline V gene data show CDR1 as SEHNR and CDR2 as FQNEAQ (reference sequence). The CDR3 reads CASKDAGGTEAFF. The CDR3 DNA sequence: TGTGCCAGCAAAGACGCAGGGGGCACTGAAGCTTTCTTT.

This clonotype came up a few times. Relative to the germline gene, one junction end is altered; a read error may explain this. The chain recombines TRBV10-3 with TRBJ1-4, with D unclear. The CDR3 loop spans 17 amino acids. CDR1 ENHRY and CDR2 SYGVKD come from the germline V gene. The CDR3 coding sequence is TGTGCCAGCAGTTACTCGGGTCCAGCGAGGGATGGTGAAAAACTGTTTTTT. It translates to CASSYSGPARDGEKLFF.

This clonotype was counted ten times or more. The chain has TRBV12-3 or TRBV12-4 and TRBJ2-6; D assignment may be TRBD1 or TRBD2 (5 bases each). V shed 10 bases and J shed 1 base, with 11 bases lying between them. The CDR3 contains 14 residues. CDR3 sequence reads: CATGLLSGANVLTF. The CDR3 DNA reads as TGTGCCACGGGGCTGTTATCTGGGGCCAACGTCCTGACTTTC.

This chain joins TRBV18 and TRBJ1-3, with TRBD1 as a possible D gene (5 bases). Looked up from germline, CDR1 is KGHSH and CDR2 is LQKENI. The germline V and J ends were trimmed by 3 bases and 4 bases, with 13 bases remaining between them. This CDR3 has 15 amino acids. CDR3 amino acids: CASSPSAGPGNTIYF. CDR3 coding DNA: TGTGCCAGCTCACCTTCCGCGGGACCCGGAAACACCATATATTTT.

Only a few counts were recorded for this clonotype. The chain carries TRBV28 and TRBJ2-1, with 12 bases aligning to TRBD2. V dropped 8 bases and J dropped 10; count of bases not matched to a gene: 6. There are 13 residues in the CDR3. CDR1 is MDHEN and CDR2 is SYDVKM in the germline V gene. CDR3 nucleotides: TGTGCCAGCCTAGCGGGGGGGCGAGAAGAGCAGTTCTTC. As protein: CASLAGGREEQFF.

Ten or more counts support this clonotype. J is TRBJ2-7 and V is TRBV12-3 or TRBV12-4, with D tentatively TRBD2 (5 bases). V lost 4 bases to trimming and J lost 0 bases, with 13 bases between them. This CDR3 region has 15 residues. CDR3 coding DNA: TGTGCCAGCAGTTCCGGGGTCACGAGCTCCTACGAGCAGTACTTC. Amino acid sequence: CASSSGVTSSYEQYF.

This clonotype was seen just once. A much larger clone lies a single base off, so this may be a read error. The chain carries TRBV4-1 and TRBJ1-2; D not certain. CDR1 is MGHRA, CDR2 YSYEKL, per germline. CDR3 length: 17 amino acids. Trimming cost V 4 bases and J 2 bases, with 20 bases left between them. The CDR3 region is CASSPMSTQRGNYGYTF. In DNA, the CDR3 is TGCGCCAGCAGCCCTATGAGCACCCAGCGAGGAAACTATGGCTACACCTTC.

This clonotype came up a few times. With a much larger clone just one base away, this may be a read error. This chain links TRBV2 with TRBJ1-4; D not resolved. In germline, CDR1 is SNHLY, CDR2 FYNNEI. The CDR3 totals 13 residues. The CDR3 DNA reads as TGTGCCGGTCGGGGTAGGGCTAATGAAAGACTGTTTTTT. This gives the protein CAGRGRANERLFF.

The genes are TRBV5-1 and TRBJ1-1, with a weak D call TRBD1 (5 bases). Germline CDR1 reads SGHRS; CDR2 reads YFSETQ. This CDR3 is built from 14 residues. The V end was cut by 4 bases, the J end by 1 base, with 11 bases between. The CDR3 DNA is TGCGCCAGCAGCCCCGGACACACGAACACTGAAGCTTTCTTT. It codes for CASSPGHTNTEAFF.

This clonotype showed up just a few times. This chain joins TRBV5-8 and TRBJ2-3; D not certain. Deletions cut 6 bases from V and 2 bases from J, with 13 bases between. CDR1 SGHTS and CDR2 YDEGEE come from the germline V gene. The CDR3 runs to 14 residues. As DNA, the CDR3 is TGTGCCAGCACCCTAGAGGAGAACACAGATACGCAGTATTTT. As protein: CASTLEENTDTQYF.

This clonotype was seen once. This CDR3 is CASRFLSFGRDTEAFF. The CDR3, as DNA: TGTGCTAGCCGCTTCTTGTCATTCGGTCGCGACACTGAAGCTTTCTTT. The chain has TRBV11-1 and TRBJ1-1; D is unresolved. CDR1 SGHAT and CDR2 FQDESV come from the germline V gene (reference sequence). The CDR3 is 16 residues long.